This T cell receptor (beta chain) emerged from a study of response to subunit inactivated influenza vaccine. This clonotype was observed a few times. CDR3 length: 15 residues. The germline V gene has CDR1 KGHDR and CDR2 SFDVKD. Deletions cut 4 bases from V and 7 bases from J, with 16 bases between. TCRdb analysed the RT-PCR reads with MiXCR anew, one entry per CDR3 protein. The data hold over 150,000 distinct CDR3 sequences, with around a tenth observed a single time. The starting material was CD8+ T cells sorted from PBMCs, obtained around 25 months after vaccination. This TCR was recovered from a man aged 50 to 69 who received an inactivated influenza vaccine. The chain links TRBV24-1 to TRBJ2-1, with D maybe TRBD1 (5 bases). CDR3 bases: TGTGCCACCAGTGAGTTCAACCTAGGGGCGAATGAGCAGTTCTTC. This codes for CATSEFNLGANEQFF.